One sample yielded the 5 T cell receptor beta chains listed below, sequenced in a study of spatial heterogeneity in lung cancer. TCRdb processed the 5' RACE reads anew with MiXCR; each CDR3 protein has one entry. Found here are around 41,000 distinct CDR3 sequences, about 23% of them singletons; the top ten hold less than 9%. Time point described: blood at routine non-recurrence follow-up after resection. The sequenced sample was PBMCs, obtained at follow-up. These receptors were obtained from a female donor with early-stage non-small cell lung cancer.

This clonotype was detected a few times. The genes are TRBV7-9 and TRBJ1-3; D gene unclear. Germline CDR1 and CDR2: SEHNR and FQNEAQ (reference sequence). The V and J ends lost 7 bases and 5 bases respectively, with 18 bases between them. This CDR3 is built from 15 residues. The CDR3 spells CASTPSWVDRNTIYF. The CDR3 DNA follows: TGTGCCAGCACCCCTTCGTGGGTAGACCGAAACACCATATATTTT.

This clonotype occurred many times. V and J are TRBV10-3 and TRBJ2-7; the D is unclear. Germline-derived CDR1 and CDR2 are ENHRY and SYGVKD. The V end lost 1 base, the J end lost 3 bases, and 10 bases lay between the germline ends. The CDR3 runs 14 residues. The CDR3 nucleotides read TGTGCCATCAGTGAGTTTGAGGCGCACTACGAGCAGTACTTC. Its translation: CAISEFEAHYEQYF.

This clonotype was recorded a few times. The rearrangement joins TRBV7-2 to TRBJ1-2; the D is unclear. This CDR3 contains 12 residues. V gave up 2 bases and J gave up 8 bases, with 9 bases separating them. CDR1 is SGHTA and CDR2 is FQGNSA in the germline V gene. CDR3 bases: TGTGCCAGCAGCTTACAGGAATGGGGCTACACCTTC. It specifies CASSLQEWGYTF.

This clonotype was counted only a few times. V usage is TRBV20-1 and J usage is TRBJ2-2; a possible D gene is TRBD1 (5 bases). CDR1 and CDR2 from the germline V gene are DFQATT and SNEGSKA (reference sequence). Trimming shortened V by 7 bases and J by 1 base, and 7 bases separated the two germline ends. The CDR3 runs to 12 residues. CDR3 nucleotides: TGCAGTGGCAGGGAGAACACCGGGGAGCTGTTTTTT. Amino acids: CSGRENTGELFF.

J is TRBJ1-1 and V is TRBV27; 8 positions agree with TRBD1. The CDR3 has 14 residues. The junction had 14 bases not matched to a gene; V was cut back by 9 bases and J by 8 bases. Germline V gives CDR1 MNHEY, CDR2 SMNVEV (reference sequence). The CDR3 spells CASADRGITGEAFF. CDR3 coding DNA: TGTGCCAGTGCCGACAGGGGCATCACGGGGGAAGCTTTCTTT.